Listed below are T cell receptor beta chains from one sample, sequenced in a study of T cells in Graves' hyperthyroidism and ophthalmopathy. TCRdb fed the multiplex PCR reads into MiXCR, producing one record per CDR3 protein. The sample has 540,000 or so distinct CDR3 sequences; 15% to 17% are singletons. The material sequenced was blood. These receptors were collected from a woman in her thirties with Graves' hyperthyroidism. CDR3s include the opening cysteine and the closing phenylalanine or tryptophan. Fields, in order: D gene, clone size, J gene, V gene, CDR3 protein, CDR3 DNA. A D gene is named only where the DNA matches it firmly. Only part of the rows carry a size: once, few, many, or a class if the clone is expanded.

. . TRBJ1-1 TRBV7-6 CASSPTGGLVTEAFF TGTGCCAGCAGCCCGACCGGGGGCTTGGTCACTGAAGCTTTCTTT
. many TRBJ2-5 TRBV5-1 CASSLWGYQETQYF TGCGCCAGCAGCTTATGGGGGTACCAAGAGACCCAGTACTTC
. few TRBJ2-3 TRBV5-1 CASTRAGSDTQYF TGCGCCAGCACCCGGGCGGGGTCAGATACGCAGTATTTT
. many TRBJ2-3 TRBV6-1 CASRRGQLADTQYF TGTGCCAGCAGAAGGGGACAACTAGCTGATACGCAGTATTTT
. many TRBJ2-2 TRBV20-1 CSARPGTLDTGELFF TGCAGTGCTCGCCCCGGGACACTTGACACCGGGGAGCTGTTTTTT
. many TRBJ2-7 TRBV20-1 CSALGQRSYEQYF TGCAGTGCTCTGGGTCAGCGCTCCTACGAGCAGTACTTC
TRBD1 few TRBJ1-1 TRBV27 CASSLWKGQGGTEAFF TGTGCCAGCAGTTTATGGAAGGGACAGGGGGGCACTGAAGCTTTCTTT
. many TRBJ1-1 TRBV28 CASTEGDGPTDTEAFF TGTGCCAGCACCGAAGGGGACGGTCCGACGGACACTGAAGCTTTCTTT
. . TRBJ2-1 TRBV5-1 CASLDRKTNEQFF TGCGCCAGTCTGGACCGTAAAACAAATGAGCAGTTCTTC
TRBD1 . TRBJ1-2 TRBV27 CASSFHGQGPLSGYTF TGTGCCAGCAGTTTTCATGGACAGGGACCTCTGAGTGGCTACACCTTC
. . TRBJ2-7 TRBV6-1 CVSSGEQGLWEQYF TGTGTCAGCAGTGGGGAGCAGGGCCTCTGGGAGCAGTACTTC
TRBD1 few TRBJ1-2 TRBV24-1 CATSDSTGHGYTF TGTGCCACCAGTGATTCGACAGGGCATGGCTACACCTTC
TRBD2 few TRBJ2-1 TRBV4-2 CASSQDSGLAYEQFF TGTGCCAGCAGCCAAGACTCGGGACTAGCGTATGAGCAGTTCTTC
TRBD2 few TRBJ2-7 TRBV20-1 CSVDVAGGPTAEQYF TGCAGTGTCGACGTAGCGGGAGGACCTACGGCCGAGCAGTACTTC
. . TRBJ1-3 TRBV9 CASSGTTGNTIYF TGTGCCAGCAGCGGGACAACTGGAAACACCATATATTTT
. many TRBJ2-1 TRBV12-3/TRBV12-4 CASSFVSGQINEQFF TGTGCCAGCAGTTTTGTTAGCGGACAGATAAATGAGCAGTTCTTC
. many TRBJ2-1 TRBV18 CASSNSGYNEQFF TGTGCCAGCTCTAATTCAGGCTACAATGAGCAGTTCTTC
. many TRBJ2-1 TRBV11-2 CASSLGGTSYNEQFF TGTGCCAGCAGCTTAGGAGGGACTTCATACAATGAGCAGTTCTTC
TRBD2 many TRBJ2-1 TRBV2 CASRDRTSGRNEQFF TGTGCCAGCAGAGACAGGACTAGCGGCCGCAATGAGCAGTTCTTC